This TCR beta chain was sequenced for a study of cytomegalovirus exposure and HLA in healthy donors. Study-level results: Follow-up analysis found HLA locus-dependent TCR association rates, highest for DRB1 and lowest for HLA-C.

This clone was detected only once. Its antigen is not identified. Germline loops: CDR1 SNHLY, CDR2 FYNNEI. This CDR3 comprises 13 residues. With 5 bases removed from V and 4 bases from J, the gap between germline ends came to 11 bases. 60 Vbeta and 13 Jbeta primers were used in PCR. Produced via immunoSEQ multiplex PCR; TCRdb's table is partial and in-frame only. The table shows more than 150,000 clones, with 82% occurring only once. Sequencing input: PBMCs. The chain uses TRBV2 and TRBJ2-5; D is perhaps TRBD2 (6 bases). This clonotype was obtained from a woman between 50 and 59 years old in good health and CMV-seropositive. This CDR3 reads CASSSGTRETQYF. The CDR3 DNA follows: TGTGCCAGCAGTTCAGGGACTCGAGAGACCCAGTACTTC.